The clone carrying this T cell receptor beta chain was detected ten times or more. The sample is drawn from a study of response to subunit inactivated influenza vaccine. TCRdb used MiXCR to reprocess the RT-PCR reads, holding one entry per CDR3 protein. The data contain roughly 620,000 distinct CDR3 sequences, about 11% of them singletons. V lost 4 bases to trimming and J lost 5 bases; unmatched junction nucleotides: 21. From germline, CDR1 is SGHAT and CDR2 FQDESV (reference sequence). This CDR3 is 19 amino acids long. The data also belong to a second study, concerning T cells expressing NK-cell markers. That source adds: With UMIs, 5'RACE template switching was used to make TCR beta cDNA. The same clonotypes also predominated in the CD3+CD56-NKG2C+ fraction of a handful of donors.

The origin of this receptor is a man aged 50-60 years who received an inactivated influenza vaccine. This chain uses TRBV11-1 with TRBJ1-2; 8 positions match TRBD1. This material consisted of PBMCs from blood, taken on the day of vaccination. CDR3 region: CASSSSNPRTGTGTYGYTF. The CDR3 DNA sequence: TGTGCCAGCAGCTCCAGCAACCCCCGCACCGGGACAGGAACTTATGGCTACACCTTC.